These 10 T cell receptor beta chains originate from one sample sequenced in a study of blood T cell repertoires in COVID-19. Here immunoSEQ multiplex PCR was the method, and the copy in TCRdb shows in-frame clones only, minus some. Among about 120,000 clones listed, around 78% were seen once. Sequenced material: peripheral blood. These receptors originate from a man aged 25-40 years with acute or convalescent COVID-19.

The chain carries TRBV15 and TRBJ2-1; maybe TRBD2 (5 bases). There are 16 residues in the CDR3. The germline V and J ends were trimmed by 4 bases and 10 bases, with 23 bases remaining between them. Germline CDR1 reads LNHNV; CDR2 reads YYDKDF (reference sequence). This CDR3 is CATSIRPVVTPGEQFF. The CDR3 nucleotides are TGTGCCACCAGCATAAGACCCGTTGTGACTCCGGGGGAGCAGTTCTTC.

The rearrangement uses TRBV6-2 or TRBV6-3 and TRBJ2-7; 8 bases align to TRBD1. The V gene's germline CDR1 is MNHEY and CDR2 SVGEGT. The V segment lost 5 bases and the J segment 7 bases; nucleotides outside the gene matches: 7. The CDR3 covers 13 residues. CDR3 DNA: TGTGCCAGCAGTGTCCGGACAGGGTGGGAGCAGTACTTC. Amino acids: CASSVRTGWEQYF.

The chain couples TRBV6-5 to TRBJ1-5; 10 positions agree with TRBD1. The CDR3 is 14 amino acids. Germline V gives CDR1 MNHEY, CDR2 SVGAGI. J gave up 6 bases and V 6 bases, and 5 bases lay outside the gene matches. In nucleotides, the CDR3 is TGTGCCAGCAGCCCGACAGGGGGCAGTCAGCCCCAGCATTTT. Residues: CASSPTGGSQPQHF.

This chain uses TRBV5-4 with TRBJ2-7; 7 nucleotides match TRBD2. The germline V gene encodes CDR1 SGHNT and CDR2 YYREEE (reference sequence). Trimming took 3 bases from V and 7 from J; bases not matched to a gene: 16. The CDR3 spans 16 residues. Written as DNA, the CDR3 is TGTGCCAGCAGCTCCGGACTAGATAGGACGTCGGGAGAGCAGTACGTC. Translated, it gives CASSSGLDRTSGEQYV.

V and J are TRBV6-5 and TRBJ2-5; 8 nucleotides align to TRBD2. The ends lost 7 bases at V and 4 bases at J; junction bases unmatched: 8. The CDR3 is 14 residues long. CDR1 and CDR2 from the germline V gene are MNHEY and SVGAGI. CDR3 sequence (DNA): TGTGCCAGCACCGGGGGGGGGCCCGGAGAGACCCAGTACTTC. Protein sequence: CASTGGGPGETQYF.

The gene calls are TRBV30 and TRBJ2-4, with D perhaps matching TRBD1 (5 bases). The V end lost 1 base, the J end lost 1 base, and 11 bases lay between the germline ends. CDR3 length: 15 residues. Germline-derived CDR1 and CDR2 are GTSNPN and SVGIG (reference sequence). CDR3 residues: CAWSAGAAAKNIQYF. The CDR3 coding sequence is TGTGCCTGGAGTGCTGGGGCTGCGGCCAAAAACATTCAGTACTTC. The whole variable domain, remainder taken from reference TRBV30 and TRBJ2-4, is SQTIHQWPATLVQPVGSPLSLECTVEGTSNPNLYWYRQAAGRGLQLLFYSVGIGQISSEVPQNLSASRPQDRQFILSSKKLLLSDSGFYLCAWSAGAAAKNIQYFGAGTRLSVL.

V gene TRBV15 combines with J gene TRBJ2-2; 16 bases align to TRBD2. The V and J ends lost 1 base and 5 bases, in that order; junction bases with no gene match: 4. Germline V gene data show CDR1 as LNHNV and CDR2 as YYDKDF (reference sequence). The CDR3 contains 18 residues. The CDR3 region has the DNA TGTGCCACCAGCAGAGTAGGGACTAGCGGGAGGGTGACCGGGGAGCTGTTTTTT. Its protein is CATSRVGTSGRVTGELFF.

Here the CDR3 reads CASSLGRDYEQYF. The CDR3 DNA sequence: TGTGCCAGCAGCTTGGGCAGGGACTACGAGCAGTACTTC. This chain links TRBV7-2 with TRBJ2-7; D may be TRBD1 (5 bases). The germline V and J ends were trimmed by 3 bases and 3 bases, with 9 bases remaining between them. Germline V gene lookup returns CDR1 SGHTA and CDR2 FQGNSA. The CDR3 extends over 13 amino acids. Full variable domain (rest looked up from reference TRBV7-2 and TRBJ2-7): GAGVSQSPSNKVTEKGKDVELRCDPISGHTALYWYRQSLGQGLEFLIYFQGNSAPDKSGLPSDRFSAERTGGSVSTLTIQRTQQEDSAVYLCASSLGRDYEQYFGPGTRLTVT.

The V call is TRBV7-9, the J call TRBJ2-2, with D possibly matching TRBD1 (5 bases). V was clipped by 5 bases and J by 3 bases, with 10 bases between them. The CDR3 has 14 residues. CDR1 is SEHNR, CDR2 FQNEAQ, per germline (reference sequence). The CDR3 loop is CASSATGYTGELFF. CDR3 DNA sequence: TGTGCCAGCAGCGCTACAGGTTACACCGGGGAGCTGTTTTTT. Full variable domain (outside the CDR3, taken from reference TRBV7-9 and TRBJ2-2): DTGVSQNPRHKITKRGQNVTFRCDPISEHNRLYWYRQTLGQGPEFLTYFQNEAQLEKSRLLSDRFSAERPKGSFSTLEIQRTEQGDSAMYLCASSATGYTGELFFGEGSRLTVL.

The V call is TRBV9, the J call TRBJ2-5; D possibly corresponds to TRBD1 (6 bases). V lost 4 bases and J 2 bases, leaving 18 bases between the germline ends. The CDR3 spans 16 residues. The germline gives CDR1 SGDLS, CDR2 YYNGEE. Here the CDR3 reads CASSRGGSGRQETQYF. In nucleotides, the CDR3 is TGTGCCAGCAGCCGAGGGGGATCCGGTCGACAAGAGACCCAGTACTTC.